Detailed here is one TCR beta chain. Its matching antigen is unknown. The entry originates in a study of T cell responses to AZD1222 COVID-19 vaccine. Whole-study findings and limits: Only 5 to 7 individuals given AZD1222 were seropositive at baseline. The donor group comprised mostly white British people and more females; the analysis possibly underestimated clonal diversity. Along spike, vaccine-associated CD4 TCRs were found throughout, with dominance at 160-218 and 743-854.

Some clones are missing from TCRdb's copy, which holds only in-frame ones; the method was immunoSEQ multiplex PCR. The data show 90,000 to 120,000 clones, approximately 91% seen once. Germline CDR1 KGHSH, CDR2 LQKENI. The CDR3 loop spans 12 amino acids. V gave up 6 bases and J gave up 5 bases, with 11 bases separating them. The specimen comprised peripheral blood, sampled on day 0 of AZD1222 vaccination. This receptor was taken from an adult in good health. This chain uses TRBV18 with TRBJ2-7, with TRBD1 as a possible D gene (5 bases). The chain's CDR3 is CASSRESNEQYF. For the CDR3, the DNA is TGTGCCAGCTCCAGGGAATCCAACGAGCAGTACTTC.